This T cell receptor (beta chain) was retrieved from a study of T-cell reconstitution after alpha-beta-depleted transplantation in children. J was trimmed by 3 bases and V by 7 bases; bases with no gene match: 9. The CDR3 has 15 amino acids. Germline V lookup: CDR1 MNHEY, CDR2 SVGEGT. This clonotype was counted ten times or more. The antigen is unknown. Study-wide results and limits: In some patients, recipient T cells and intrathymic progenitors surviving conditioning explained high day-60 diversity. By one year post-transplant, T-cell counts and diversity largely arose from T cells that were newly produced. Several hundred graft clones that had expanded were reportedly the source of alpha-beta T cells about two months after transplant.

Construction of the TCRbeta library involved unique molecular identifiers. TCRdb fed the PCR reads into MiXCR, producing one record per CDR3 protein. The sample carries about 580,000 distinct CDR3 sequences, more than 20% recorded once. The TCR was taken from a boy in the first two years of life who had a stem cell transplant for acute myeloid leukemia, so the T cells may come from the graft donor. The specimen was PBMCs, mostly from graft donor cells, collected 360 days after TCRalphabeta/CD19-depleted stem cell transplant. This chain uses TRBV6-2 or TRBV6-3 with TRBJ1-3; 7 nucleotides align to TRBD1. CDR3 protein: CASTRGQTLGNTIYF. The CDR3 DNA reads as TGTGCCAGCACCCGGGGACAGACACTTGGAAACACCATATATTTT.